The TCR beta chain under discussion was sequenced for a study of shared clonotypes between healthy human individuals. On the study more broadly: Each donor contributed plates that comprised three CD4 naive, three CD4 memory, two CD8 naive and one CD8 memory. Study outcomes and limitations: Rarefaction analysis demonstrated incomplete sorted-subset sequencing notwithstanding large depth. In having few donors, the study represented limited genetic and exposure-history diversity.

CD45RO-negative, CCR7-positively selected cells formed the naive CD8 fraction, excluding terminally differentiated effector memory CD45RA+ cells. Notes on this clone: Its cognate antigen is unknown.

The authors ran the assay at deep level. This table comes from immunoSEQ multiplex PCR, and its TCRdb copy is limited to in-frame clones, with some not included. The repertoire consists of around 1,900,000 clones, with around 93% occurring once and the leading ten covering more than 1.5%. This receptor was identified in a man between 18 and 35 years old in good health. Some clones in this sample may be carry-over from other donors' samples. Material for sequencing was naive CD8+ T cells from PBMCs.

CDR3 loop: CASSHAPAETQYF. The CDR3 DNA reads TGCGCCAGCAGCCATGCCCCGGCAGAGACCCAGTACTTC. V usage is TRBV4-1 and J usage is TRBJ2-5; no clear D gene. The CDR3 consists of 13 residues. Trimming removed 3 bases at V and 4 bases at J, with 9 bases between. Germline V lookup: CDR1 MGHRA, CDR2 YSYEKL.